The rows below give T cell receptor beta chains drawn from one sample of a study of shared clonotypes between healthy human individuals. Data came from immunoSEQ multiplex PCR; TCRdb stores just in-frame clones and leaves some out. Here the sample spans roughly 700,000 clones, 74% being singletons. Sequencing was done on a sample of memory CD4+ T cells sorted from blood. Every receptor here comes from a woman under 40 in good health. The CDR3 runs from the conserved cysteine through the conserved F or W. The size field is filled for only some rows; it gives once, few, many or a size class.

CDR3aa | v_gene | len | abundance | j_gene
CSVEDRRGADTQYF | TRBV29-1 | 14 | . | TRBJ2-3
CASRRDSNQPQHF | TRBV2 | 13 | . | TRBJ1-5
CASSFAGGQPNYEQYF | TRBV5-1 | 16 | . | TRBJ2-7
CASSANPRINNEQFF | TRBV2 | 15 | . | TRBJ2-1
CASSGLGSFYEQYF | TRBV19 | 14 | . | TRBJ2-7
CASSSLAANEQYF | TRBV27 | 13 | . | TRBJ2-7
CATKGSFWTEAFF | TRBV19 | 13 | . | TRBJ1-1
CAWSVLEGVDNEQYF | TRBV30 | 15 | . | TRBJ2-7
CASSQTGGRQPQHF | TRBV18 | 14 | many | TRBJ1-5
CSAEKTGDEQYF | TRBV29-1 | 12 | . | .
CASSEGADFYEQYF | TRBV6-1 | 14 | . | TRBJ2-7
CASSLGDVREAFF | TRBV7-2 | 13 | . | TRBJ1-1
CSVVLTGNQPQHF | TRBV29-1 | 13 | . | TRBJ1-5
CASRRDGVNTEAFF | TRBV5-1 | 14 | . | TRBJ1-1
CATSRGGGTDGREQFF | TRBV15 | 16 | few | TRBJ2-1
CATKRDLNTGELFF | TRBV6-5 | 14 | . | TRBJ2-2
CASSVATGQGRGYTF | TRBV9 | 15 | . | TRBJ1-2
CAWDRAYEQYF | TRBV30 | 11 | many | TRBJ2-7
CASKGLAGGKNEQFF | TRBV30 | 15 | few | TRBJ2-1
CASSQVYSAGNTGELFF | TRBV4-1 | 17 | . | TRBJ2-2
CASSPPGRKRQTPYEQYF | TRBV4-2 | 18 | . | TRBJ2-7
CASSLGSRRGRDETQYF | TRBV11-1 | 17 | . | TRBJ2-5
CASSLAPTSGGSYEQYF | TRBV4-1 | 17 | . | TRBJ2-7
CASSDREVGELFF | TRBV6-4 | 13 | . | TRBJ2-2
CASSLETGGDNQPQHF | TRBV28 | 16 | . | TRBJ1-5